The 20 T cell receptor beta chains reported below all come from one sample, sequenced in a study of CD4 T cells in relation to SARS-CoV-2 and coronaviruses. Unexposed donor CD4+ T cells date from 2011-2018, before the COVID-19 pandemic. Sequencing was performed with immunoSEQ multiplex PCR; in TCRdb, only in-frame clones are kept and a portion is missing. The table includes approximately 64,000 clones, less than 95% detected once. Sequencing was performed on naive CD4+ T cells from PBMCs. Specified subset: naive CD4+ T cells isolated by negative enrichment. These receptors were collected from a human donor in good health.

This chain uses TRBV19 with TRBJ1-6, with D uncertain. Germline V gene lookup returns CDR1 LNHDA and CDR2 SQIVND (reference sequence). V was pared by 7 bases and J by 6 bases, with 22 bases between. The CDR3 is 17 residues long. Written as DNA, the CDR3 is TGTGCCAGTAATCGGTTAGGACTTACTTCGGGTAATTCACCCCTCCACTTT. Residues: CASNRLGLTSGNSPLHF. The whole variable domain, filled in from reference TRBV19 and TRBJ1-6, reads DGGITQSPKYLFRKEGQNVTLSCEQNLNHDAMYWYRQDPGQGLRLIYYSQIVNDFQKGDIAEGYSVSREKKESFPLTVTSAQKNPTAFYLCASNRLGLTSGNSPLHFGNGTRLTVT.

The genes are TRBV7-9 and TRBJ2-4; possibly TRBD1 or TRBD2 for D (5 bases each). The CDR3 is 15 amino acids. V was cut by 5 bases and J by 0 bases, with 11 bases left in between. Germline CDR1 and CDR2: SEHNR and FQNEAQ (reference sequence). CDR3 residues: CASSDTGTAKNIQYF. The CDR3 DNA reads TGTGCCAGCAGCGATACCGGGACAGCCAAAAACATTCAGTACTTC.

The rearrangement uses TRBV5-1 and TRBJ2-2, with unresolved D. V shed 3 bases and J shed 7 bases, with 13 bases lying between them. The CDR3 covers 14 residues. CDR1 is SGHRS, CDR2 YFSETQ, per germline. CDR3 DNA sequence: TGCGCCAGCAGCTCCAGCCAGGAATTCGGGGAGCTGTTTTTT. Protein sequence: CASSSSQEFGELFF.

The genes are TRBV5-1 and TRBJ1-3; TRBD1 matches 7 bases. V trimming: 0 bases; J trimming: 4 bases; junction bases outside the gene matches: 7. Germline V gene lookup returns CDR1 SGHRS and CDR2 YFSETQ. The CDR3 is 16 amino acids. CDR3 region: CASSLGQGTGGNTIYF. CDR3 in DNA: TGCGCCAGCAGCTTGGGACAGGGAACGGGCGGAAACACCATATATTTT.

The chain employs TRBV5-1 and TRBJ1-1, with D perhaps matching TRBD1 (5 bases). The CDR3 length is 15 residues. Germline CDR1 and CDR2: SGHRS and YFSETQ. Trimming took off 0 bases at V and 0 bases at J, with 9 bases between the two ends. CDR3 protein: CASSLGPGLNTEAFF. For the CDR3, the DNA is TGCGCCAGCAGCTTGGGGCCGGGGCTGAACACTGAAGCTTTCTTT.

This chain uses TRBV11-3 with TRBJ2-1; D might be TRBD2 (5 bases). V dropped 5 bases and J dropped 10 bases, with 9 bases sitting between them. The germline gives CDR1 SGHNT, CDR2 YENEEA. CDR3 length equals 11 residues. CDR3 region: CASSRGKEQFF. For the CDR3, the DNA is TGTGCCAGCAGCCGAGGGAAGGAGCAGTTCTTC.

The rearrangement links TRBV18 to TRBJ2-3; the D call may be TRBD1 or TRBD2 (5 bases each). V was clipped by 2 bases and J by 3 bases, with 21 bases between them. The CDR3 spans 18 residues. Per the germline V gene, CDR1 is KGHSH and CDR2 is LQKENI. The DNA of the CDR3 is TGTGCCAGCTCACCAACGGAGGACATTTTTGCCAAGACAGATACGCAGTATTTT. Translating gives CASSPTEDIFAKTDTQYF.

The CDR3 loop is CASSLRLSIEQFF. The CDR3 DNA is TGTGCCAGCAGTTTGCGCCTATCCATCGAGCAGTTCTTC. This chain uses TRBV27 with TRBJ2-1; D not resolved. V dropped 3 bases and J dropped 10 bases, with 13 bases sitting between them. This CDR3 comprises 13 residues. CDR1 is MNHEY and CDR2 is SMNVEV in the germline V gene (reference sequence).

J is TRBJ2-7 and V is TRBV29-1; TRBD2 matches 8 bases. Losses at the gene ends were 7 bases for V and 2 bases for J; bases not matched to a gene: 10. The CDR3 covers 14 residues. Germline V lookup: CDR1 SQVTM, CDR2 ANQGSEA. CDR3 protein: CSAKRVSGAYEQYF. DNA of the CDR3: TGCAGCGCCAAAAGGGTTAGCGGGGCCTACGAGCAGTACTTC.

V gene TRBV5-1 combines with J gene TRBJ2-5; 8 nucleotides match TRBD2. V trimming: 4 bases; J trimming: 2 bases; junction bases outside the gene matches: 4. Germline V gene sequence: CDR1 SGHRS, CDR2 YFSETQ. The CDR3 is 14 amino acids. DNA for the CDR3: TGCGCCAGCAGCGCAGTAGCGGGGCAAGAGACCCAGTACTTC. This gives the protein CASSAVAGQETQYF.

The chain joins TRBV19 to TRBJ1-1; 7 bases line up with TRBD1. The CDR3 is made up of 19 amino acids. CDR1 and CDR2 from the germline V gene are LNHDA and SQIVND (reference sequence). V lost 11 bases, J lost 4 bases, and 28 bases stayed unmatched. DNA for the CDR3: TGTGCCTCAAACGACCCCAACGGCGGGGCGGGACAGTCTCGCACTGAAGCTTTCTTT. Translating gives CASNDPNGGAGQSRTEAFF. Based on the CDR3 plus reference TRBV19 and TRBJ1-1, the full variable domain is DGGITQSPKYLFRKEGQNVTLSCEQNLNHDAMYWYRQDPGQGLRLIYYSQIVNDFQKGDIAEGYSVSREKKESFPLTVTSAQKNPTAFYLCASNDPNGGAGQSRTEAFFGQGTRLTVV.

The chain carries TRBV18 and TRBJ2-7, with D possibly being TRBD1 or TRBD2 (5 bases each). The CDR3 contains 12 residues. Germline CDR1 is KGHSH and CDR2 is LQKENI. The V end lost 8 bases, the J end lost 7 bases, and 15 bases lay between the germline ends. The DNA of the CDR3 is TGTGCCAGCACCACCGGGGCCTTGGAGCAGTACTTC. Encoded protein: CASTTGALEQYF.

The rearrangement uses TRBV20-1 and TRBJ2-6; tentative D call: TRBD1 (5 bases). The CDR3 is made up of 14 amino acids. V dropped 6 bases and J dropped 2 bases, with 11 bases sitting between them. The germline gives CDR1 DFQATT, CDR2 SNEGSKA (reference sequence). Written as DNA, the CDR3 is TGCAGTGCGAGTCGACAGCCTGGGGCCAACGTCCTGACTTTC. The encoded protein is CSASRQPGANVLTF.

This chain joins TRBV28 and TRBJ1-4; unclear D gene. This CDR3 region has 16 residues. V gave up 5 bases and J gave up 2 bases, with 15 bases separating them. Germline V gives CDR1 MDHEN, CDR2 SYDVKM. The CDR3 reads CASSRVGLRTNEKLFF. The CDR3 nucleotides read TGTGCCAGCAGTAGAGTAGGGCTCAGGACTAATGAAAAACTGTTTTTT.

CDR3 sequence reads: CAISDVRDQPQHF. The CDR3 nucleotides read TGTGCCATCAGTGATGTCAGGGATCAGCCCCAGCATTTT. The rearrangement joins TRBV10-3 to TRBJ1-5; D possibly corresponds to TRBD1 (5 bases). In germline, CDR1 is ENHRY, CDR2 SYGVKD. Trimming took off 3 bases at V and 5 bases at J, with 8 bases between the two ends. CDR3 length: 13 residues.

This rearrangement joins TRBV9 to TRBJ2-6; D gene ambiguous. Deletions cut 6 bases from V and 0 bases from J, with 16 bases between. The CDR3 consists of 17 residues. Germline values: CDR1 SGDLS, CDR2 YYNGEE. The CDR3 DNA is TGTGCCAGCACTTCCCAAGCAAGCGACTCTGGGGCCAACGTCCTGACTTTC. Translated, it gives CASTSQASDSGANVLTF.

The CDR3, as DNA: TGTGCCAGCAGCATCCGAGAGCAGTACTTC. This translates into CASSIREQYF. This chain connects TRBV28 to TRBJ2-7; no clear D gene. Germline V gene sequence: CDR1 MDHEN, CDR2 SYDVKM. This CDR3 region has 10 residues. Trimming cost V 6 bases and J 7 bases, with 7 bases left between them.

The chain links TRBV28 to TRBJ2-4; D remains unclear. This CDR3 is built from 12 residues. V was pared by 3 bases and J by 9 bases, with 9 bases between. Germline V CDR1 and CDR2: MDHEN, SYDVKM. CDR3 nucleotide sequence: TGTGCCAGCAGTTTGAAGCAATCCATTCAGTACTTC. Protein: CASSLKQSIQYF.

The chain is built from TRBV30 and TRBJ2-5; 8 bases fit TRBD2. CDR1 and CDR2 from the germline V gene are GTSNPN and SVGIG (reference sequence). V shed 0 bases and J 4 bases; nucleotides not matched to a gene: 7. The CDR3 has 15 residues. CDR3 nucleotides: TGTGCCTGGAGTGTACAAGCGGGAGTAGGAGAGACCCAGTACTTC. Protein product: CAWSVQAGVGETQYF. The entire variable domain, with the rest obtained from reference TRBV30 and TRBJ2-5, is as follows: SQTIHQWPATLVQPVGSPLSLECTVEGTSNPNLYWYRQAAGRGLQLLFYSVGIGQISSEVPQNLSASRPQDRQFILSSKKLLLSDSGFYLCAWSVQAGVGETQYFGPGTRLLVL.

For the CDR3, the DNA is TGTGCCAGCAGCTTGGGCGGGGGGGTTCTACAAGAGACCCAGTACTTC. It encodes CASSLGGGVLQETQYF. The rearrangement joins TRBV5-4 to TRBJ2-5; 9 nucleotides match TRBD2. V shed 0 bases, J shed 2 bases, and the junction held 5 bases outside the gene matches. CDR1 is SGHNT and CDR2 is YYREEE in the germline V gene (reference sequence). CDR3 length equals 16 residues. Complete variable domain (other parts from reference TRBV5-4 and TRBJ2-5): ETGVTQSPTHLIKTRGQQVTLRCSSQSGHNTVSWYQQALGQGPQFIFQYYREEENGRGNFPPRFSGLQFPNYSSELNVNALELDDSALYLCASSLGGGVLQETQYFGPGTRLLVL.